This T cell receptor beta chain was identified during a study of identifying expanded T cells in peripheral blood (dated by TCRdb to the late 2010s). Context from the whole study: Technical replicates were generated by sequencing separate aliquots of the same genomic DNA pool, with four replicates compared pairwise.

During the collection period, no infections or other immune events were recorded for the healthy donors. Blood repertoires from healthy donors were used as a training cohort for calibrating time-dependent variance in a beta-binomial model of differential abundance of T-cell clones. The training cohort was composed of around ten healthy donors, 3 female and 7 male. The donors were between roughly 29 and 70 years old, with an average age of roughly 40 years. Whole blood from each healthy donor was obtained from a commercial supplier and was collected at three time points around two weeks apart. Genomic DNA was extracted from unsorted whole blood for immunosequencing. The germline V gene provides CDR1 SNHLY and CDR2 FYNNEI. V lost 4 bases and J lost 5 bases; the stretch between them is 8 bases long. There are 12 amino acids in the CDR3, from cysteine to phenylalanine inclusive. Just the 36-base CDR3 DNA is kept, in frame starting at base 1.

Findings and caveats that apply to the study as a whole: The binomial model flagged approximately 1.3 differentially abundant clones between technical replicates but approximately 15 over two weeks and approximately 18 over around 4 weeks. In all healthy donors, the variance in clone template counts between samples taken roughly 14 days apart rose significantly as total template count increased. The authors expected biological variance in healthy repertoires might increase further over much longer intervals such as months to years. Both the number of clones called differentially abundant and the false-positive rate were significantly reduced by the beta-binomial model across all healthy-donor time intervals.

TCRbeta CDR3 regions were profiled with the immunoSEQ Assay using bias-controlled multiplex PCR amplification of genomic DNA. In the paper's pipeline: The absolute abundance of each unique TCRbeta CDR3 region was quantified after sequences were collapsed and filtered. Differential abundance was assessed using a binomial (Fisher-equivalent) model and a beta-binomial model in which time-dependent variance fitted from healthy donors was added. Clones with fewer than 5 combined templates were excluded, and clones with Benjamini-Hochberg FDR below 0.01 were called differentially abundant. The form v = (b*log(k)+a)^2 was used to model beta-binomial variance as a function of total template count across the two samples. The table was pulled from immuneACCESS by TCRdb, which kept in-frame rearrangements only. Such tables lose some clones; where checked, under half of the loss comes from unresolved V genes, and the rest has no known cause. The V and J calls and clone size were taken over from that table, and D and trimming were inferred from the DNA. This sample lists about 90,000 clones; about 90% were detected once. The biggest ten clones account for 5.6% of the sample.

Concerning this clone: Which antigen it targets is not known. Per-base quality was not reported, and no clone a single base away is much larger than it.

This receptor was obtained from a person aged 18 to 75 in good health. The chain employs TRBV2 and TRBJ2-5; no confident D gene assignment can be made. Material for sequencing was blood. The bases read TGTGCCAGCAGTGGGTTCGAGGAGACCCAGTACTTC. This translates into CASSGFEETQYF.